Listed below are T cell receptor beta chains from one sample, sequenced in a study of identical twins. TCRdb reprocessed the 5' RACE reads with MiXCR, giving one entry per CDR3 protein. The data contain about 290,000 distinct CDR3 sequences, around 9.7% of them seen just once; the ten biggest clones take up approximately 6.5%. The same data also contributed to another study, on yellow fever vaccine responses in identical twins.

The sequenced sample was CD8+ T cells sorted from blood. The receptors here all came from a woman younger than 30 in good health. Both conserved end residues are part of each CDR3. Fields, in order: clone size, V gene, CDR3 protein. Clone size is not always given. Where it is, it says once, few, many or a class for expanded clones.

few | TRBV6-2/TRBV6-3 | CASSYGTSGRAVDTQYF
many | TRBV12-5 | CASGTFFSGRATEQFF
many | TRBV28 | CASSSYGRVAGVGLEQYF
few | TRBV27 | CASGGAGTLGTEAFF
- | TRBV4-1 | CASSQEDRLNTEAFF
few | TRBV30 | CACVGLGGYEQYF
few | TRBV29-1 | CSVGAGTRPSYEQYF
- | TRBV29-1 | CSVEQGNEKLFF
- | TRBV4-3 | CASSQDIRQGGELETQYF
- | TRBV30 | CAWTPPEAFF
many | TRBV29-1 | CSARGEPGNTIYF
many | TRBV4-2 | CASKGTTETGELFF
many | TRBV6-5 | CASSYQTRGEAFF
- | TRBV2 | CASSDGLAGSSTDTQYF
few | TRBV24-1 | CATGDVYEQYF
few | TRBV7-9 | CASSTWTSGEQFF
few | TRBV20-1 | CSAASRQGFREQYF
- | TRBV2 | CATNQPAGGYTGELFF
- | TRBV19 | CAARGALINEQFF
- | TRBV20-1 | CSARSGFSYEQYF
few | TRBV4-2 | CASSQSLLGGLGDTQYF
few | TRBV10-2 | CASSELLAGLYEQYF
- | TRBV4-1 | CASSPFGTSGPYEQYF
few | TRBV6-5 | CASSYSPLAGVYEQYF
- | TRBV7-6 | CASSLGSSKTQYF
- | TRBV7-9 | CASSPPGPQDVETQYF
many | TRBV7-9 | CASSTPRQDSGANVLTF
many | TRBV29-1 | CSVFGLNTEAFF
- | TRBV15 | CATSGDYNTQYF
- | TRBV4-1 | CASSTLGYNEQFF
few | TRBV4-2 | CASSQDGTGVSYEQYF
many | TRBV27 | CASSWLPGRRASGANVLTF
- | TRBV27 | CASSPRGGNQPQHF
many | TRBV29-1 | CSVDETGAQETQYF
many | TRBV12-3/TRBV12-4 | CASSWGISYEQYF
few | TRBV18 | CASSPGRASYEQYF
- | TRBV27 | CASSLFGMGYNEQFF
many | TRBV20-1 | CSARDSSSQADSYNEQFF
- | TRBV18 | CASSPRTDQETQYF
few | TRBV28 | CASSAEAGGQETQYF
- | TRBV3-1 | CASCQLHGSSYEQYF
many | TRBV27 | CASSSPPIAGGVGTDTQYF
few | TRBV7-9 | CASSSPREALLQYF
many | TRBV4-1 | CASSQNDEQFF
many | TRBV6-5 | CASSYSPGVLSYGYTF